This T cell receptor (beta chain) stems from a study of T-cell memory formation after mild COVID-19. Study-level results: Clones that contracted clustered mainly in CM and EM if CD4+ and in EMRA if CD8+. Confirmation of SARS-CoV-2 specificity was lacking for second-wave clones peaking day 37.

This clonotype turned up a few times. Its target is not known. Germline loops: CDR1 MNHEY, CDR2 SVGEGT. V lost 6 bases and J 5 bases, leaving 15 bases between the germline ends. CDR3 length: 14 amino acids. Constant-segment primers and 5'RACE yielded cDNA libraries for TCR alpha and TCR beta, each carrying sample barcodes and UMIs. MiXCR, applied by TCRdb to the 5' RACE reads, yields one record per CDR3 protein. This sample has some 150,000 distinct CDR3 sequences, with about a fifth found just once. The V gene is TRBV6-2 or TRBV6-3, the J gene TRBJ2-3; D call uncertain. This sequence was found in an adult woman who had mild COVID-19 (a few samples of this study predate the infection). Cell type and time point are not known. The sample taken for sequencing was PBMCs or a T cell subset sorted from them (not recorded which). The CDR3 nucleotides read TGTGCCAGCAGCCAAACCCAAGTGGGAGATACGCAGTATTTT. This translates into CASSQTQVGDTQYF.